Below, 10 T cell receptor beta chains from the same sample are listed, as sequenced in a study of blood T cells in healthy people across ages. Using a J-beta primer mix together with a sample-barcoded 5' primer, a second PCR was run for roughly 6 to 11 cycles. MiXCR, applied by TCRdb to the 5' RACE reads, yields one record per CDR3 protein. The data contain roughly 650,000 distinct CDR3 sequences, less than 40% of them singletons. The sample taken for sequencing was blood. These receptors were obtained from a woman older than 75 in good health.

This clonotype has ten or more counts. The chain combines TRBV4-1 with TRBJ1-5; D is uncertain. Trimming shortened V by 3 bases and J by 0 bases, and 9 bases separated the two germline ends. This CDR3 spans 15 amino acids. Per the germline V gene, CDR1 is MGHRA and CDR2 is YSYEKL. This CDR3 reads CASSQSGNSNQPQHF. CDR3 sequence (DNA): TGCGCCAGCAGCCAGTCGGGGAATAGCAATCAGCCCCAGCATTTT.

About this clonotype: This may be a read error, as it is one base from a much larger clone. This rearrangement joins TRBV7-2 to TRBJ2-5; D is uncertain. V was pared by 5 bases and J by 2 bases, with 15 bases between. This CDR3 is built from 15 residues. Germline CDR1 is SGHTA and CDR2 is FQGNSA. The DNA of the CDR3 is TGTGCCAGCAGCCGCACTCTCGGGCGTCAAGAGACCCAGTACTTC. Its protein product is CASSRTLGRQETQYF.

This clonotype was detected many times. CDR3 coding DNA: TGCAGCGTGATGGGACGGATGAACACTGAAGCTTTCTTT. It translates to CSVMGRMNTEAFF. The rearrangement joins TRBV29-1 to TRBJ1-1; TRBD1 is a possible D gene (5 bases). The CDR3 runs to 13 residues. V was pared by 6 bases and J by 0 bases, with 11 bases between. The germline V gene encodes CDR1 SQVTM and CDR2 ANQGSEA.

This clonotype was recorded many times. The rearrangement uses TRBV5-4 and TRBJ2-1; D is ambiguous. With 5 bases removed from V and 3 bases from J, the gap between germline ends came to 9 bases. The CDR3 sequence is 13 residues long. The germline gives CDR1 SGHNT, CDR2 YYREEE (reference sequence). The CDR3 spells CASSPTDYNEQFF. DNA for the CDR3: TGTGCCAGCAGTCCAACCGACTACAATGAGCAGTTCTTC.

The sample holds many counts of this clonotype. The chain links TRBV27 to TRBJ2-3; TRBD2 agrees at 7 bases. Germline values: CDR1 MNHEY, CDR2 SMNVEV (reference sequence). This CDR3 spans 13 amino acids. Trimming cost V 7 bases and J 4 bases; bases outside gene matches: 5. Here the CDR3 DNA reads TGTGCCAGCACGACTAGCTACCCAGATACGCAGTATTTT. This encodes CASTTSYPDTQYF.

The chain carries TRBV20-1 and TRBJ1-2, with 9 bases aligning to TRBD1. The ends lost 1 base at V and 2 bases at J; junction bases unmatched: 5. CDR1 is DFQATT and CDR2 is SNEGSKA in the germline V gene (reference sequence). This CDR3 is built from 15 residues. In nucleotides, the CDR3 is TGCAGTGCTAGAGCTAAGGGACAGGGAAACTATGGCTACACCTTC. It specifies CSARAKGQGNYGYTF.

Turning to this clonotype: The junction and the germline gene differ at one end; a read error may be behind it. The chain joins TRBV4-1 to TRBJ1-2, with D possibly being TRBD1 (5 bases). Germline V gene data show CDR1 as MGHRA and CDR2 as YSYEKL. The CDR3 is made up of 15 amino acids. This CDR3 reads CACSQDLGAQGGYTF. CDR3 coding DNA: TGCGCCTGCAGCCAAGATCTAGGGGCTCAGGGTGGCTACACCTTC.

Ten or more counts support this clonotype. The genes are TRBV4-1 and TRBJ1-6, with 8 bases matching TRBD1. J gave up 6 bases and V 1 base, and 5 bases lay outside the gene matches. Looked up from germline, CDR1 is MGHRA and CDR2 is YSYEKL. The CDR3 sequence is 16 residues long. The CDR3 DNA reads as TGCGCCAGCAGCCAAGTGGGACAGGCGGGTAATTCACCCCTCCACTTT. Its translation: CASSQVGQAGNSPLHF.

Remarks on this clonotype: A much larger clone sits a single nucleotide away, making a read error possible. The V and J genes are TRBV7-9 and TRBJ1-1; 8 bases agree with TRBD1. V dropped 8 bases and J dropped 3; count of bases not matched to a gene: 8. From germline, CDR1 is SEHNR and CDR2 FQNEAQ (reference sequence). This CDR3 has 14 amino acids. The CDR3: CASGSTGAYTEAFF. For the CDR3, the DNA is TGTGCCAGCGGCTCGACAGGGGCGTACACTGAAGCTTTCTTT.

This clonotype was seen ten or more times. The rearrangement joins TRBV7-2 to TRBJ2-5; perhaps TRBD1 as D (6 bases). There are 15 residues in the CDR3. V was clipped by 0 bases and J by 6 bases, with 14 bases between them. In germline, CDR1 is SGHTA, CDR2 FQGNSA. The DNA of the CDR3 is TGTGCCAGCAGCTTAGCCTCCGGGACAAAACAGACCCAGTACTTC. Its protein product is CASSLASGTKQTQYF.